A selection of T cell receptor beta chains follows, all from one sample in a study of blood T cell repertoires in COVID-19. Only in-frame clones appear in the TCRdb table, and some are missing; sequencing was by immunoSEQ multiplex PCR. This repertoire shows more than 130,000 clones, around nine tenths found once; its top ten account for roughly a tenth. Material for sequencing was peripheral blood. These receptors were obtained from a man aged 50-59 years with active or convalescent COVID-19. CDR3s include the opening cysteine and the closing phenylalanine or tryptophan. Each record gives: D gene, J gene, V gene, clone size, CDR3 DNA, CDR3 protein. The D gene is left open where the match is weak. For some rows the clone size is stated as once, few or many, or as a class when expanded; others skip it.

NA | TRBJ1-2 | TRBV18 | NA | TGTGCCAGCTCAAAGACGGAGGCTAACTATGGCTACACCTTC | CASSKTEANYGYTF
NA | TRBJ1-1 | TRBV5-1 | NA | TGCGCCAGTCAGCTTGCGGGCGTGAACACTGAAGCTTTCTTT | CASQLAGVNTEAFF
TRBD1 | TRBJ2-7 | TRBV13 | NA | TGTGCCAGCAGCCTGGCAGGGGGCTCCTACGAGCAGTACTTC | CASSLAGGSYEQYF
TRBD1 | TRBJ1-5 | TRBV6-2/TRBV6-3 | NA | TGTGCCAGCAGTTACTCGGGACAGGGACGCAATCAGCCCCAGCATTTT | CASSYSGQGRNQPQHF
NA | TRBJ1-1 | TRBV11-2 | NA | TGTGCCAGCAGCACGGATCGGACACAGGGTTCAAGACCAGCTGAAGCTTTCTTT | CASSTDRTQGSRPAEAFF
NA | TRBJ1-1 | TRBV7-9 | NA | TGTGCCAGCAGCTTAGGACTCCAGAGGGCTTTCTTT | CASSLGLQRAFF
NA | TRBJ2-7 | TRBV28 | NA | TGTGCCAGCAGTCCCACCCTCGGACTCGGACTGGGGGAGCAGTACTTC | CASSPTLGLGLGEQYF
NA | TRBJ2-7 | TRBV6-5 | NA | TGTGCCAGCACCCTACGCCGTTTACTAGACTACGAGCAGTACTTC | CASTLRRLLDYEQYF
TRBD2 | TRBJ2-7 | TRBV6-5 | NA | TGTGCCAGCAGATCCTCTAGCGGGAGAGAACGTGAGCAGTACTTC | CASRSSSGREREQYF
NA | TRBJ2-5 | TRBV5-8 | NA | TGTGCCAGCAGCTTAGGAGGTCAAGAGACCCAGTACTTC | CASSLGGQETQYF
NA | TRBJ1-1 | TRBV24-1 | NA | TGTGCCACCAGTGATGGGGGGGTCGCTGAAGCTTTCTTT | CATSDGGVAEAFF
NA | TRBJ1-2 | TRBV30 | NA | TGTGCCTGGAGCCTCGGGACTGGCGGCTACACCTTC | CAWSLGTGGYTF
NA | TRBJ2-1 | TRBV28 | NA | TGTGCCAGCAGTTTATCTTTGAATGAGCAGTTCTTC | CASSLSLNEQFF
NA | TRBJ2-1 | TRBV3-1/TRBV3-2 | NA | TGTGCCAGCAGCCACCGTACTGATAACTACAATGAGCAGTTCTTC | CASSHRTDNYNEQFF
TRBD2 | TRBJ2-5 | TRBV7-2 | NA | TGTGCCAGCAGCTTAGGGACTAGGGGAGAGACCCAGTACTTC | CASSLGTRGETQYF
NA | TRBJ1-2 | TRBV6-5 | NA | TGTGCCAGCAGTTACTCGACGGGGGTTAAGGGATATGGCTACACCTTC | CASSYSTGVKGYGYTF
NA | TRBJ2-7 | TRBV5-1 | NA | TGCGCCAGCAGCCCGAGACGGAGCTCGGCCTACGAGCAGTACTTC | CASSPRRSSAYEQYF
NA | TRBJ2-3 | TRBV7-2 | NA | TGTGCCAGCAGCCCCCGGGTTAGTTCAGGGGATACGCAGTATTTT | CASSPRVSSGDTQYF
NA | TRBJ2-2 | TRBV30 | NA | TGTGCCTGGAGTGTATCAGGGATCGGGGAGCTGTTTTTT | CAWSVSGIGELFF
TRBD2 | TRBJ2-1 | TRBV28 | NA | TGTGCCAGCAGTCCCTCCTTAGGTAGCGGGAGGTTGTACAATGAGCAGTTCTTC | CASSPSLGSGRLYNEQFF
NA | TRBJ1-6 | TRBV2 | NA | TGTGCCAGCAGTGACCAGGGGAATTCACCCCTCCACTTT | CASSDQGNSPLHF
TRBD1 | TRBJ2-6 | TRBV5-5 | NA | TGTGCCAGCAGCTTGGCGGGGGGACAGGGGGCCCCAGGGGCCAACGTCCTGACTTTC | CASSLAGGQGAPGANVLTF
TRBD1 | TRBJ2-7 | TRBV11-3 | NA | TGTGCCAGCAGCTTAGATGGTGACAGGGGGCTCGAGCAGTACTTC | CASSLDGDRGLEQYF
TRBD1 | TRBJ2-5 | TRBV6-5 | NA | TGTGCCAGCAGTTACTCGAGGACAGGGGGCAGAGAGACCCAGTACTTC | CASSYSRTGGRETQYF
TRBD1 | TRBJ2-2 | TRBV5-5 | NA | TGTGCCAGCAGCGCCGACAGGGGGGGCACCGGGGAGCTGTTTTTT | CASSADRGGTGELFF
TRBD1 | TRBJ1-1 | TRBV4-1 | NA | TGCGCCAGCAGCCCGTTAGGGACAGGGGACACTGAAGCTTTCTTT | CASSPLGTGDTEAFF
NA | TRBJ2-3 | TRBV24-1 | once | TGTGCCACCAGTGATTCACTCCAGGCGAGTACGGATACGCAGTATTTT | CATSDSLQASTDTQYF
TRBD1 | TRBJ2-5 | TRBV5-5 | NA | TGTGCCAGCAGCTTCGGACAGGGGAAAGAGACCCAGTACTTC | CASSFGQGKETQYF
TRBD2 | TRBJ2-2 | TRBV10-3 | NA | TGTGCCATCGGTCCGGGAGGGCACACCGGGGAGCTGTTTTTT | CAIGPGGHTGELFF
NA | TRBJ1-6 | TRBV6-5 | few | TGTGCCAGCAGTTACTCGTTCAGTAATAATTCACCCCTCCACTTT | CASSYSFSNNSPLHF
NA | TRBJ2-2 | TRBV5-4 | NA | TGTGCCAGCAGCTTGGGGTGGGGCGCGAACACCGGGGAGCTGTTTTTT | CASSLGWGANTGELFF
TRBD1 | TRBJ1-4 | TRBV5-5 | NA | TGTGCCAGCAGCTTGGCGGGGACAGGGGGCGGGAAACTGTTTTTT | CASSLAGTGGGKLFF
NA | TRBJ2-2 | TRBV2 | NA | TGTGCCACCGCCTCCGGGACAAACACCGGGGAGCTGTTTTTT | CATASGTNTGELFF
NA | TRBJ2-2 | TRBV7-2 | NA | TGTGCCAGCAGCCGGGACTCCAACACCGGGGAGCTGTTTTTT | CASSRDSNTGELFF
TRBD2 | TRBJ2-3 | TRBV6-5 | NA | TGTGCCAGTAAAGTCGGGGGGGCTGGGAAAGATACGCAGTATTTT | CASKVGGAGKDTQYF
TRBD2 | TRBJ2-1 | TRBV2 | NA | TGTGCCAGCAGTGGCACGACTAGCGGGTACAATGAGCAGTTCTTC | CASSGTTSGYNEQFF
TRBD1 | TRBJ1-1 | TRBV7-6 | NA | TGTGCCAGCAGCCCACGACAGGGGGCTAGCACTGAAGCTTTCTTT | CASSPRQGASTEAFF
TRBD1 | TRBJ1-2 | TRBV9 | NA | TGTGCCAGCAGCGCCAGGGGGTATCGGTATGGCTACACCTTC | CASSARGYRYGYTF
TRBD1 | TRBJ2-1 | TRBV6-5 | NA | TGTGCCAGCAGTCTAGGGACAGCCGCCTACAATGAGCAGTTCTTC | CASSLGTAAYNEQFF
TRBD1 | TRBJ1-2 | TRBV11-2 | NA | TGTGCCAGCAGCTTATGGACAGGGTGGAACTATGGCTACACCTTC | CASSLWTGWNYGYTF
TRBD2 | TRBJ2-1 | TRBV11-2 | NA | TGTGCCAGCAGCTTAGCCCCTAGCGGTAGCTCCTACAATGAGCAGTTCTTC | CASSLAPSGSSYNEQFF
TRBD1 | TRBJ1-5 | TRBV2 | once | TGTGCCAGCAGGGAGGACAGGGGTATAGGACAGCCCCAGCATTTT | CASREDRGIGQPQHF
NA | TRBJ1-6 | TRBV28 | NA | TGTGCCAGCAGTTTTCACAGTTATAATTCACCCCTCCACTTT | CASSFHSYNSPLHF
NA | TRBJ1-4 | TRBV9 | few | TGTGGACCCCAAGACAATGCAACTAATGAAAAACTGTTTTTT | CGPQDNATNEKLFF
TRBD1 | TRBJ1-3 | TRBV27 | once | TGTGCCAGCAAAAACGCCGGGACAGGGACTGGAAACACCATATATTTT | CASKNAGTGTGNTIYF
NA | TRBJ2-1 | TRBV2 | NA | TGTGCCAGCAGTGTGAGGCTAGCCTACAATGAGCAGTTCTTC | CASSVRLAYNEQFF
NA | TRBJ1-6 | TRBV3-1/TRBV3-2 | NA | TGTGCCAGCAGCCAAGATGGCAGTACTAAAAATTCACCCCTCCACTTT | CASSQDGSTKNSPLHF
NA | TRBJ2-1 | TRBV4-3 | NA | TGCGCCAGCAGCCAAGAGGGCCGCTCCTACAATGAGCAGTTCTTC | CASSQEGRSYNEQFF
TRBD1 | TRBJ2-7 | TRBV28 | NA | TGTGCCAGCAGGTCCCCTGGGACAGAGCTCTACGAGCAGTACTTC | CASRSPGTELYEQYF
TRBD2 | TRBJ2-1 | TRBV9 | NA | TGTGCCAGCAGCCCGGGACTAGCGCCCTACAATGAGCAGTTCTTC | CASSPGLAPYNEQFF
NA | TRBJ2-5 | TRBV18 | NA | TGTGCCAGCTCACCAATACAAGAGACCCAGTACTTC | CASSPIQETQYF
TRBD1 | TRBJ2-2 | TRBV10-2 | NA | TGCGCCAGCAGAACCACGACAGGGCTCACCGGGGAGCTGTTTTTT | CASRTTTGLTGELFF
TRBD2 | TRBJ2-7 | TRBV11-2 | few | TGTGCCAGCAGCTTAGGGGCTAGCGGGAGCCACGAGCAGTACTTC | CASSLGASGSHEQYF
TRBD1 | TRBJ2-7 | TRBV28 | NA | TGTGCCAGCAGGAGGGACAGCCCACCCTACGAGCAGTACTTC | CASRRDSPPYEQYF
TRBD2 | TRBJ2-2 | TRBV7-7 | many | TGTGCTAGCAGCCCGACTAGCGGGAGGGCCGGGGAGCTGTTTTTT | CASSPTSGRAGELFF